Below, 20 T cell receptor beta chains from the same sample are listed, as sequenced in a study of CD8 T cells in Susac syndrome. The RNA input was roughly 0.45 to 1 ug, and it was reverse transcribed with random hexamers. TCRdb processed the immunoSEQ multiplex PCR reads anew with MiXCR; each CDR3 protein has one entry. This sample has 150,000 or so distinct CDR3 sequences, with less than 95% found just once. The material sequenced was CD4+ T cells from PBMCs. These receptors all stem from a human donor with multiple sclerosis.

The chain recombines TRBV19 with TRBJ2-3; D unclear. The ends were cut back, 3 bases at V and 4 bases at J, with 8 bases in the middle. Looked up from germline, CDR1 is LNHDA and CDR2 is SQIVND (reference sequence). The CDR3 is made up of 13 amino acids. The CDR3 DNA reads TGTGCCAGTAGTATTGTACCGGCAGATACGCAGTATTTT. This gives the protein CASSIVPADTQYF. Drawing the rest from reference TRBV19 and TRBJ2-3, the complete variable domain is DGGITQSPKYLFRKEGQNVTLSCEQNLNHDAMYWYRQDPGQGLRLIYYSQIVNDFQKGDIAEGYSVSREKKESFPLTVTSAQKNPTAFYLCASSIVPADTQYFGPGTRLTVL.

The chain joins TRBV5-1 to TRBJ2-1; TRBD2 matches at 8 bases. Germline V lookup: CDR1 SGHRS, CDR2 YFSETQ. The CDR3 extends over 15 amino acids. J lost 5 bases, V lost 1 base, and 5 bases had no gene match. Here the CDR3 reads CASSLSGSNDNEQFF. CDR3 nucleotides: TGCGCCAGCAGCTTGAGCGGGAGTAACGACAATGAGCAGTTCTTC. Complete variable domain (other parts from reference TRBV5-1 and TRBJ2-1): KAGVTQTPRYLIKTRGQQVTLSCSPISGHRSVSWYQQTPGQGLQFLFEYFSETQRNKGNFPGRFSGRQFSNSRSEMNVSTLELGDSALYLCASSLSGSNDNEQFFGPGTRLTVL.

The chain uses TRBV7-2 and TRBJ1-3; 7 nucleotides match TRBD1. After removal of 2 bases from V and 2 bases from J, the junction contained 3 bases not matched to a gene. Germline V CDR1 and CDR2: SGHTA, FQGNSA. This CDR3 spans 15 amino acids. The DNA for the CDR3 is TGTGCCAGCAGCTTACCCAGGGGGACTGGAAACACCATATATTTT. It encodes CASSLPRGTGNTIYF.

This clonotype was detected only once. As DNA, the CDR3 is TGTGCCAGTAGTATACGAAGGGCTCCGGAGGAGCCCCAGCATTTT. This encodes CASSIRRAPEEPQHF. The chain employs TRBV19 and TRBJ1-5; no clear D gene. The length of the CDR3 is 15 residues. Germline loops: CDR1 LNHDA, CDR2 SQIVND (reference sequence). V was trimmed by 2 bases and J by 8 bases, leaving 16 bases between them.

The gene calls are TRBV30 and TRBJ1-1, with D perhaps matching TRBD1 (6 bases). Germline loops: CDR1 GTSNPN, CDR2 SVGIG (reference sequence). The CDR3 is 14 residues long. V was pared by 4 bases and J by 0 bases, with 12 bases between. DNA for the CDR3: TGTGCCTGGACTTCGTGGGACATGAACACTGAAGCTTTCTTT. Protein: CAWTSWDMNTEAFF.

The V call is TRBV20-1, the J call TRBJ1-4; perhaps TRBD1 as D (6 bases). The CDR3 is 16 amino acids. With 2 bases removed from V and 1 base from J, the gap between germline ends came to 14 bases. Germline CDR1 is DFQATT and CDR2 is SNEGSKA (reference sequence). CDR3 sequence: CSARYRTAGTNEKLFF. For the CDR3, the DNA is TGCAGTGCTAGATATCGGACAGCAGGAACTAATGAAAAACTGTTTTTT.

The chain couples TRBV7-8 to TRBJ1-5; D ambiguous. V was clipped by 7 bases and J by 4 bases, with 14 bases between them. Germline CDR1 is SGHVS and CDR2 is FQNEAQ. This CDR3 contains 14 residues. The CDR3 reads CASTTRGRNQPQHF. The CDR3 DNA reads TGTGCCAGCACCACTCGCGGTAGAAATCAGCCCCAGCATTTT.

In nucleotides, the CDR3 is TGTGCCAGTAGTTCGGAACTAGCGAGGGGGAACATTCAGTACTTC. Translating gives CASSSELARGNIQYF. The chain has TRBV19 and TRBJ2-4; tentatively, D is TRBD2 (7 bases). CDR1 and CDR2 (germline): LNHDA, SQIVND (reference sequence). CDR3 size: 15 residues. The V gene lost 5 bases and the J gene lost 7 bases, with 18 bases spanning the gap. Combining the CDR3 with reference TRBV19 and TRBJ2-4 gives the whole variable domain DGGITQSPKYLFRKEGQNVTLSCEQNLNHDAMYWYRQDPGQGLRLIYYSQIVNDFQKGDIAEGYSVSREKKESFPLTVTSAQKNPTAFYLCASSSELARGNIQYFGAGTRLSVL.

The genes are TRBV6-1 and TRBJ2-5, with 8 bases aligning to TRBD1. This CDR3 is 15 amino acids long. J was trimmed by 4 bases and V by 8 bases; bases with no gene match: 12. Germline values: CDR1 MNHNS, CDR2 SASEGT. CDR3 sequence (DNA): TGTGCCAGCGCACACAAAGGACAGGGTGGAGAGACCCAGTACTTC. This codes for CASAHKGQGGETQYF.

The chain couples TRBV23-1 to TRBJ2-4; possibly TRBD1 for D (5 bases). TRBV23-1 is filed as an ORF, its function uncertain. This CDR3 spans 16 amino acids. V was clipped by 4 bases and J by 5 bases, with 18 bases between them. The CDR3 DNA is TGCGCCAGCAGTCGTAAGAGCAGGGCTTTTCAAAACATTCAGTACTTC. It encodes CASSRKSRAFQNIQYF.

The V and J genes are TRBV30 and TRBJ2-5; D unclear. V lost 5 bases to trimming and J lost 5 bases, with 12 bases between them. The germline V gene encodes CDR1 GTSNPN and CDR2 SVGIG (reference sequence). The length of the CDR3 is 12 residues. CDR3 sequence (DNA): TGTGCCTGGGAAACGGCCCGGGAGACCCAGTACTTC. Its translation is CAWETARETQYF.

The V call is TRBV20-1, the J call TRBJ2-7, with 8 bases matching TRBD2. CDR1 is DFQATT, CDR2 SNEGSKA, per germline (reference sequence). The length of the CDR3 is 16 residues. The trim removed 7 bases at V and 4 bases at J, leaving 18 bases unmatched. CDR3 loop: CSVTKSGSLRKYEQYF. Here the CDR3 DNA reads TGCAGTGTCACGAAGAGCGGGAGCTTGAGGAAATACGAGCAGTACTTC.

The chain is built from TRBV27 and TRBJ2-3; the D gene is possibly TRBD1 (5 bases). Germline assignment: CDR1 MNHEY and CDR2 SMNVEV (reference sequence). The CDR3 covers 16 residues. The ends were cut back, 0 bases at V and 0 bases at J, with 10 bases in the middle. This CDR3 is CASSLSTAASTDTQYF. CDR3 nucleotides: TGTGCCAGCAGTTTATCGACAGCTGCTAGCACAGATACGCAGTATTTT.

The chain joins TRBV7-2 to TRBJ2-5; D possibly corresponds to TRBD2 (5 bases). The germline V gene encodes CDR1 SGHTA and CDR2 FQGNSA. V shed 2 bases and J shed 4 bases, with 8 bases lying between them. There are 13 residues in the CDR3. The CDR3 here is CASSLFAGETQYF. Written as DNA, the CDR3 is TGTGCCAGCAGCTTATTTGCGGGAGAGACCCAGTACTTC.

This clonotype was observed once. The J gene is TRBJ1-1, the V gene TRBV7-9; D is possibly TRBD1 (5 bases). This CDR3 is 13 amino acids long. The V end lost 4 bases, the J end lost 5 bases, and 11 bases lay between the germline ends. The germline V gene encodes CDR1 SEHNR and CDR2 FQNEAQ (reference sequence). CDR3 DNA: TGTGCCAGCAGCTGGCCAGGGAGGACTGAAGCTTTCTTT. This codes for CASSWPGRTEAFF. The full variable domain, in which reference TRBV7-9 and TRBJ1-1 provide the parts outside the CDR3, is DTGVSQNPRHKITKRGQNVTFRCDPISEHNRLYWYRQTLGQGPEFLTYFQNEAQLEKSRLLSDRFSAERPKGSFSTLEIQRTEQGDSAMYLCASSWPGRTEAFFGQGTRLTVV.

The gene calls are TRBV6-5 and TRBJ2-1, with 11 bases lining up with TRBD2. This CDR3 has 15 residues. Per germline, CDR1 MNHEY and CDR2 SVGAGI. Trimming cost V 6 bases and J 5 bases; bases outside gene matches: 6. The CDR3 is CASRIAGGPHNEQFF. CDR3 nucleotide sequence: TGTGCCAGCAGAATAGCGGGAGGGCCTCACAATGAGCAGTTCTTC.

V usage is TRBV12-5 and J usage is TRBJ1-4, with 7 bases fitting TRBD1. CDR1 LGHNT and CDR2 FRNRAP come from the germline V gene. J was trimmed by 8 bases and V by 3 bases; bases with no gene match: 9. The CDR3 consists of 15 residues. CDR3 coding DNA: TGTGCTAGTGGTTTCCAACAGGGGTGGGGAGAAAAACTGTTTTTT. This codes for CASGFQQGWGEKLFF.

The chain links TRBV12-3 or TRBV12-4 to TRBJ2-1; the D call may be TRBD1 or TRBD2 (5 bases each). The CDR3 spans 17 residues. The germline V and J ends were trimmed by 6 bases and 0 bases, with 18 bases remaining between them. CDR3 in DNA: TGTGCCAGCAGCCTGTATGGTGGGGGAGACTCCTACAATGAGCAGTTCTTC. This codes for CASSLYGGGDSYNEQFF.

This clonotype was observed once. The chain is built from TRBV5-6 and TRBJ2-6; a possible D gene is TRBD2 (6 bases). Germline CDR1 SGHDT, CDR2 YYEEEE. V was shortened by 0 bases and J by 0 bases, with 16 bases between the two germline ends. This CDR3 comprises 19 residues. The CDR3 protein is CASSLVRGLGSSGANVLTF. CDR3 DNA: TGTGCCAGCAGCTTGGTGCGGGGCTTAGGGAGCTCTGGGGCCAACGTCCTGACTTTC.

CDR3 DNA sequence: TGTGCCAGCAGCGTCTCACTTGGGTCCGGGGAGCTGTTTTTT. Translating it yields CASSVSLGSGELFF. V and J are TRBV7-2 and TRBJ2-2; D is unresolved. V lost 5 bases and J 6 bases, leaving 13 bases between the germline ends. Germline assignment: CDR1 SGHTA and CDR2 FQGNSA. This CDR3 is built from 14 residues.